Listed here are 21 T cell receptor beta chains from one sample, sequenced in a study of control samples from healthy donors and cancer patients (dated by TCRdb to the early 2020s). The method behind the library was the immunoSEQ multiplex PCR assay. Entries here come from immuneACCESS through TCRdb and include only in-frame sequences with V and J called. Some clones fail to appear in such tables; in the studies checked, an unresolved V gene covers under half of the shortfall, and the cause of the remainder is unknown. The sample table records approximately 97,000 clones; about 91% of these occur just once. The ten biggest clones cover 2% to 3% of the sample. The sequencing input was blood. These receptors all stem from a young woman in good health.

This rearrangement joins TRBV12-3 or TRBV12-4 to TRBJ2-1; no definite D call. The CDR3 has 13 amino acids. The V and J ends lost 2 bases and 12 bases respectively, with 14 bases between them. CDR3 in DNA: TGTGCCAGCAGTTTAATAGCCACTGGATGGCAGTTCTTC. It yields the protein CASSLIATGWQFF.

The chain recombines TRBV6-1 with TRBJ2-2; D may correspond to TRBD1 or TRBD2 (6 bases each). V shed 1 base and J shed 4 bases, with 13 bases lying between them. This CDR3 comprises 16 residues. Germline V CDR1 and CDR2: MNHNS, SASEGT. The DNA of the CDR3 is TGTGCCAGCAGTGAAGATCCGGGGGCGAGCACCGGGGAGCTGTTTTTT. Encoded protein: CASSEDPGASTGELFF.

The chain links TRBV5-8 to TRBJ2-5; no definite D call. Per germline, CDR1 SGHTS and CDR2 YDEGEE. This CDR3 has 13 amino acids. V was trimmed by 1 base and J by 0 bases, leaving 4 bases between them. In DNA form, the CDR3 reads TGTGCCAGCAGCTTGCAGTACCAAGAGACCCAGTACTTC. It encodes CASSLQYQETQYF.

The chain has TRBV13 and TRBJ2-5, with 7 bases fitting TRBD2. Losses at the gene ends were 3 bases for V and 5 bases for J; bases not matched to a gene: 3. In germline, CDR1 is PRHDT, CDR2 FYEKMQ (reference sequence). The CDR3 spans 13 residues. The CDR3 here is CASSFAGVETQYF. DNA for the CDR3: TGTGCCAGCAGCTTTGCGGGGGTGGAGACCCAGTACTTC.

This sequence joins TRBV10-3 and TRBJ2-1; possibly TRBD1 or TRBD2 for D (6 bases each). The CDR3 sequence is 14 residues long. Germline CDR1 is ENHRY and CDR2 is SYGVKD. The germline V and J ends were trimmed by 0 bases and 9 bases, with 12 bases remaining between them. CDR3 coding DNA: TGTGCCATCAGTGAGTCGACGGGGGCCGGTGAGCAGTTCTTC. It codes for CAISESTGAGEQFF.

This chain links TRBV10-1 with TRBJ1-2; a possible D gene is TRBD1 (5 bases). Trimming stripped 8 bases from V and 0 bases from J, with 25 bases between. Germline V gene data show CDR1 as WNHNN and CDR2 as SYGVQD (reference sequence). This CDR3 has 18 residues. CDR3 coding DNA: TGCGCCAGCTCCCCGCCCTTCAGGGTGGTGGGGACTAACTATGGCTACACCTTC. Translated, it gives CASSPPFRVVGTNYGYTF.

The rearrangement uses TRBV19 and TRBJ1-1; TRBD1 matches at 10 bases. J lost 5 bases, V lost 10 bases, and 10 bases had no gene match. CDR1 is LNHDA, CDR2 SQIVND, per germline (reference sequence). This CDR3 comprises 14 residues. In DNA, the CDR3 is TGTGCCACCCTAGACAGGGGGCTGAGAACTGAAGCTTTCTTT. Translated, it gives CATLDRGLRTEAFF.

The chain recombines TRBV28 with TRBJ2-2; D not certain. Between the trimmed V and J ends, which lost 9 bases and 0 bases, there was a span of 5 bases. The germline CDR1 and CDR2 sequences are MDHEN and SYDVKM. The CDR3 spans 12 residues. The CDR3 bases are TGTGCCAGTACTACGAACACCGGGGAGCTGTTTTTT. It codes for CASTTNTGELFF.

The rearrangement links TRBV29-1 to TRBJ1-5; D may be TRBD1 (6 bases). This CDR3 has 14 amino acids. Trimming took off 5 bases at V and 5 bases at J, with 16 bases between the two ends. Per germline, CDR1 SQVTM and CDR2 ANQGSEA. The CDR3 nucleotides are TGCAGCGTTTCAAACAGGGCTTCGGATCAGCCCCAGCATTTT. Translation: CSVSNRASDQPQHF.

The chain recombines TRBV30 with TRBJ1-6, with D unclear. The germline gives CDR1 GTSNPN, CDR2 SVGIG (reference sequence). The CDR3 is 15 amino acids. Trimming took 0 bases from V and 9 from J, leaving 15 bases between them. CDR3: CAWSVFDREGSPLHF. CDR3 DNA: TGTGCCTGGAGTGTTTTTGATCGAGAAGGTTCACCCCTCCACTTT.

CDR3 DNA sequence: TGCGCCAGCAGCTTGGCCACCGGGACAGGGGAGACCCAGTACTTC. Protein sequence: CASSLATGTGETQYF. V usage is TRBV5-1 and J usage is TRBJ2-5, with TRBD1 matching over 9 bases. Germline V CDR1 and CDR2: SGHRS, YFSETQ. The CDR3 covers 15 residues. J gave up 5 bases and V 0 bases, and 5 bases lay outside the gene matches.

The J gene is TRBJ2-3, the V gene TRBV9, with D unclear. Trimming cost V 0 bases and J 1 base, with 6 bases left between them. This CDR3 has 14 residues. Germline CDR1 and CDR2: SGDLS and YYNGEE. In DNA, the CDR3 is TGTGCCAGCAGCGTAGAAGCCCGCACAGATACGCAGTATTTT. Its protein is CASSVEARTDTQYF.

The chain is built from TRBV5-1 and TRBJ1-3; unclear D gene. Germline values: CDR1 SGHRS, CDR2 YFSETQ. The CDR3 spans 18 residues. Trimming took off 4 bases at V and 0 bases at J, with 20 bases between the two ends. CDR3 nucleotides: TGCGCCAGCAGCATAATTCCCTCCACGACATTCTCTGGAAACACCATATATTTT. The encoded protein is CASSIIPSTTFSGNTIYF. The full variable domain, in which reference TRBV5-1 and TRBJ1-3 provide the parts outside the CDR3, is KAGVTQTPRYLIKTRGQQVTLSCSPISGHRSVSWYQQTPGQGLQFLFEYFSETQRNKGNFPGRFSGRQFSNSRSEMNVSTLELGDSALYLCASSIIPSTTFSGNTIYFGEGSWLTVV.

This rearrangement joins TRBV15 to TRBJ2-7; D gene unclear. The germline CDR1 and CDR2 sequences are LNHNV and YYDKDF (reference sequence). The CDR3 runs 14 residues. With 0 bases removed from V and 4 bases from J, the gap between germline ends came to 10 bases. The CDR3 DNA reads TGTGCCACCAGCAGAGAAGGGATAGGATACGAGCAGTACTTC. It codes for CATSREGIGYEQYF.

This chain uses TRBV2 with TRBJ2-2, with 9 bases lining up with TRBD1. Germline V lookup: CDR1 SNHLY, CDR2 FYNNEI. V shed 4 bases, J shed 6 bases, and the junction held 9 bases outside the gene matches. The length of the CDR3 is 16 residues. The CDR3 sequence is CASSGRDRELPGELFF. CDR3 in DNA: TGTGCCAGCAGTGGGAGGGACAGGGAGCTACCCGGGGAGCTGTTTTTT.

The J gene is TRBJ1-1, the V gene TRBV5-1; D not resolved. V was pared by 4 bases and J by 5 bases, with 9 bases between. This CDR3 is 12 amino acids long. Germline lookup yields CDR1 SGHRS and CDR2 YFSETQ. The CDR3 nucleotides read TGCGCCAGCAGCGCCTATTTTACTGAAGCTTTCTTT. Protein sequence: CASSAYFTEAFF.

The chain joins TRBV11-3 to TRBJ1-2; 7 bases fit TRBD1. Trimming at V came to 4 bases and at J to 6 bases, leaving 11 bases not matched to a gene. The CDR3 totals 15 residues. Germline loops: CDR1 SGHNT, CDR2 YENEEA. The CDR3 spells CASSSSQFDRDGYTF. In DNA form, the CDR3 reads TGTGCCAGCAGCTCCTCTCAATTCGACAGGGATGGCTACACCTTC.

CDR3 sequence (DNA): TGTGCCAGCAGCTTAGCGCAATCGGCTTACGAGCAGTACTTC. It codes for CASSLAQSAYEQYF. The chain has TRBV11-1 and TRBJ2-7, with D unresolved. V lost 0 bases to trimming and J lost 4 bases, with 10 bases between them. The CDR3 has 14 residues. Germline CDR1 SGHAT, CDR2 FQDESV (reference sequence). Looking up the rest from reference TRBV11-1 and TRBJ2-7 gives the full variable domain: EAEVAQSPRYKITEKSQAVAFWCDPISGHATLYWYRQILGQGPELLVQFQDESVVDDSQLPKDRFSAERLKGVDSTLKIQPAELGDSAMYLCASSLAQSAYEQYFGPGTRLTVT.

The chain has TRBV5-4 and TRBJ1-1; no definite D call. Germline V CDR1 and CDR2: SGHNT, YYREEE (reference sequence). V was shortened by 1 base and J by 1 base, with 5 bases between the two germline ends. The CDR3 totals 13 residues. This CDR3 is CASSLIGNTEAFF. The DNA for the CDR3 is TGTGCCAGCAGCTTGATCGGGAACACTGAAGCTTTCTTT.

The rearrangement links TRBV13 to TRBJ1-1; D is undetermined. V lost 4 bases and J lost 5, with 11 bases in between. The CDR3 has 13 residues. Germline CDR1 is PRHDT and CDR2 is FYEKMQ (reference sequence). The CDR3 reads CASSSKGGTEAFF. CDR3 bases: TGTGCCAGCAGCTCTAAGGGTGGGACTGAAGCTTTCTTT.

This clone has only a few counts. This rearrangement joins TRBV6-4 to TRBJ2-2; D may be TRBD2 (6 bases). V lost 6 bases and J lost 3, with 11 bases in between. The CDR3 has 14 residues. CDR1 and CDR2 (germline): MRHNA, SNTAGT. The CDR3 here is CASSVRGDTGELFF. The CDR3 DNA reads as TGTGCCAGCAGCGTGCGGGGTGACACCGGGGAGCTGTTTTTT.